These 31 T cell receptor beta chains were sequenced from one sample in a study of cytomegalovirus exposure and HLA in healthy donors. Amplification used 60 Vbeta primers and 13 Jbeta primers. Using immunoSEQ multiplex PCR, the repertoire was profiled, and TCRdb retains in-frame clones only, with some absent. The table lists 130,000 to 150,000 clones, over 60% of them singletons, with less than 2% in the top ten. What was sequenced was PBMCs. These TCRs come from a woman between 25 and 40 years old in good health and CMV-seronegative.

Points on this clone: Within the sample, other DNA sequences also encode this same CDR3. The chain is built from TRBV27 and TRBJ2-7; 7 nucleotides match TRBD2. From germline, CDR1 is MNHEY and CDR2 SMNVEV (reference sequence). Trimming cost V 2 bases and J 0 bases; bases outside gene matches: 1. This CDR3 is built from 14 residues. The DNA for the CDR3 is TGTGCCAGCAGTTTAGGCGGGAGCTCCTACGAGCAGTACTTC. This codes for CASSLGGSSYEQYF.

V is TRBV5-4 and J is TRBJ2-1; D gene ambiguous. The CDR3 has 15 residues. Per the germline V gene, CDR1 is SGHNT and CDR2 is YYREEE (reference sequence). Trimming cost V 3 bases and J 0 bases, with 10 bases left between them. CDR3 DNA sequence: TGTGCCAGCAGCTCAGACTTGGGCTCCTACAATGAGCAGTTCTTC. This translates into CASSSDLGSYNEQFF.

This chain links TRBV29-1 with TRBJ2-6; perhaps TRBD1 as D (7 bases). Germline values: CDR1 SQVTM, CDR2 ANQGSEA. V lost 7 bases to trimming and J lost 0 bases, with 13 bases between them. The CDR3 sequence is 15 residues long. CDR3 sequence reads: CSEEGALSGANVLTF. The CDR3 region has the DNA TGCAGCGAGGAGGGGGCCCTCTCTGGGGCCAACGTCCTGACTTTC.

The V gene is TRBV15, the J gene TRBJ1-2, with 7 bases lining up with TRBD1. The length of the CDR3 is 16 residues. V was clipped by 0 bases and J by 8 bases; unmatched bases: 12. The germline V gene has CDR1 LNHNV and CDR2 YYDKDF (reference sequence). The CDR3 sequence: CATSRDIVAGGRGYTF. The CDR3 bases are TGTGCCACCAGCAGAGATATCGTAGCAGGGGGACGAGGCTACACCTTC.

This clone was counted between two and nine times. The chain couples TRBV2 to TRBJ2-2; TRBD1 agrees at 8 bases. From germline, CDR1 is SNHLY and CDR2 FYNNEI. This CDR3 region has 16 residues. J gave up 9 bases and V 8 bases, and 17 bases lay outside the gene matches. In nucleotides, the CDR3 is TGTGCCAGCTCTAACTCCCGGGACAGGAATGACCGGGAGCTGTTTTTT. Protein product: CASSNSRDRNDRELFF.

J is TRBJ1-4 and V is TRBV4-2; unclear D gene. The germline CDR1 and CDR2 sequences are LGHNA and YNFKEQ. CDR3 size: 14 residues. V was pared by 4 bases and J by 8 bases, with 14 bases between. The chain's CDR3 is CASSPRLGEEKLFF. CDR3 DNA sequence: TGTGCCAGCAGCCCGAGGCTCGGGGAGGAAAAACTGTTTTTT.

J is TRBJ1-1 and V is TRBV27; the D gene is possibly TRBD1 (5 bases). Trimming removed 8 bases at V and 0 bases at J, with 10 bases between. Germline CDR1 is MNHEY and CDR2 is SMNVEV (reference sequence). This CDR3 is built from 13 residues. In DNA, the CDR3 is TGTGCCAGCGGGAGGGGATTGAACACTGAAGCTTTCTTT. Amino acids: CASGRGLNTEAFF.

The chain couples TRBV11-2 to TRBJ2-2; TRBD2 matches at 8 bases. The germline gives CDR1 SGHAT, CDR2 FQNNGV. This CDR3 comprises 17 residues. With 0 bases clipped from V and 6 bases from J, the junction kept 9 bases outside the gene matches. The CDR3 spells CASSLDPPGGRAGELFF. CDR3 sequence (DNA): TGTGCCAGCAGCTTAGACCCGCCGGGGGGGCGGGCCGGGGAGCTGTTTTTT.

The chain is built from TRBV2 and TRBJ1-2, with a tentative D call TRBD1 (5 bases). CDR3 length: 14 amino acids. Germline CDR1 reads SNHLY; CDR2 reads FYNNEI. V lost 7 bases and J 0 bases, leaving 12 bases between the germline ends. In DNA, the CDR3 is TGTGCCAGCAATCAGGGTTTAGCTAACTATGGCTACACCTTC. This sequence encodes CASNQGLANYGYTF. The full variable domain, its missing parts supplied by reference TRBV2 and TRBJ1-2, is EPEVTQTPSHQVTQMGQEVILRCVPISNHLYFYWYRQILGQKVEFLVSFYNNEISEKSEIFDDQFSVERPDGSNFTLKIRSTKLEDSAMYFCASNQGLANYGYTFGSGTRLTVV.

This chain uses TRBV9 with TRBJ2-1, with D unresolved. The germline V gene encodes CDR1 SGDLS and CDR2 YYNGEE. The CDR3 has 15 residues. V was pared by 3 bases and J by 5 bases, with 15 bases between. The CDR3 is CASSGFPNSDNEQFF. CDR3 DNA sequence: TGTGCCAGCAGCGGCTTCCCTAACTCGGACAATGAGCAGTTCTTC.

Here the CDR3 DNA reads TGCGCCAGCAGTGAACGTAAATCGTCTTTAGCCTACGAGCAGTACTTC. It yields the protein CASSERKSSLAYEQYF. The chain carries TRBV10-1 and TRBJ2-7; D not resolved. CDR3 length: 16 residues. The germline CDR1 and CDR2 sequences are WNHNN and SYGVQD (reference sequence). V dropped 3 bases and J dropped 2 bases, with 17 bases sitting between them.

The chain combines TRBV5-1 with TRBJ1-1; D is unclear. Trimming left V 2 bases short and J 3 bases short, with 11 bases between. The CDR3 extends over 14 amino acids. Per the germline V gene, CDR1 is SGHRS and CDR2 is YFSETQ. The CDR3 sequence: CASSFYNADTEAFF. The CDR3 DNA follows: TGCGCCAGCAGCTTCTACAATGCGGACACTGAAGCTTTCTTT. The full variable domain, in which reference TRBV5-1 and TRBJ1-1 provide the parts outside the CDR3, is KAGVTQTPRYLIKTRGQQVTLSCSPISGHRSVSWYQQTPGQGLQFLFEYFSETQRNKGNFPGRFSGRQFSNSRSEMNVSTLELGDSALYLCASSFYNADTEAFFGQGTRLTVV.

The chain is built from TRBV27 and TRBJ1-2; D unresolved. Germline V gene data show CDR1 as MNHEY and CDR2 as SMNVEV (reference sequence). Trimming shortened V by 6 bases and J by 0 bases, and 17 bases separated the two germline ends. This CDR3 spans 16 amino acids. Written as DNA, the CDR3 is TGTGCCAGCAGCCCCATCGGTGGGAGTTCTAACTATGGCTACACCTTC. It encodes CASSPIGGSSNYGYTF.

The chain couples TRBV29-1 to TRBJ2-7; 8 bases are a match to TRBD1. With V trimmed by 6 bases and J by 0 bases, 7 bases remained unmatched. Germline V gene sequence: CDR1 SQVTM, CDR2 ANQGSEA. This CDR3 spans 14 amino acids. CDR3 protein: CSVETGEDSYEQYF. The CDR3 region has the DNA TGCAGCGTAGAGACAGGGGAAGACTCCTACGAGCAGTACTTC.

This chain links TRBV15 with TRBJ2-5, with TRBD2 as a possible D gene (6 bases). CDR1 is LNHNV and CDR2 is YYDKDF in the germline V gene (reference sequence). Trimming stripped 3 bases from V and 9 bases from J, with 20 bases between. This CDR3 region has 15 residues. The chain's CDR3 is CATSREVGLLNSQYF. Written as DNA, the CDR3 is TGTGCCACCAGCAGGGAAGTTGGACTACTTAATTCCCAGTACTTC.

The chain uses TRBV15 and TRBJ1-1; 9 bases fit TRBD1. Trimming cost V 3 bases and J 4 bases; bases outside gene matches: 15. The CDR3 contains 18 residues. Germline values: CDR1 LNHNV, CDR2 YYDKDF (reference sequence). The CDR3 protein is CATSRGVLGQGRATEAFF. CDR3 in DNA: TGTGCCACCAGCAGGGGGGTCTTGGGACAGGGACGGGCCACTGAAGCTTTCTTT.

The chain uses TRBV29-1 and TRBJ1-2, with D possibly TRBD1 on 5 matching bases. V gave up 6 bases and J gave up 1 base, with 9 bases separating them. The CDR3 has 12 residues. CDR1 SQVTM and CDR2 ANQGSEA come from the germline V gene. In nucleotides, the CDR3 is TGCAGCGTGGGACTAAATAACTATGGCTACACCTTC. This sequence encodes CSVGLNNYGYTF.

The genes are TRBV9 and TRBJ1-1, with TRBD1 identical over 7 bases. V trimming: 4 bases; J trimming: 5 bases; junction bases outside the gene matches: 14. CDR1 is SGDLS, CDR2 YYNGEE, per germline. The CDR3 consists of 16 residues. The CDR3 nucleotides read TGTGCCAGCAGCAGAGGATGGGGTGGGACAGTGACTGAAGCTTTCTTT. This translates into CASSRGWGGTVTEAFF.

The chain's CDR3 is CASSYSSTGNTGELFF. In DNA form, the CDR3 reads TGTGCCAGCAGTTACTCCTCGACAGGGAACACCGGGGAGCTGTTTTTT. The chain has TRBV6-5 and TRBJ2-2, with D maybe TRBD1 (6 bases). This CDR3 has 16 amino acids. CDR1 is MNHEY, CDR2 SVGAGI, per germline. V was clipped by 0 bases and J by 1 base, with 9 bases between them.

In regard to this clone: Because the CDR3's place on the DNA is in doubt, the DNA is left out and the CDR3 is given as listed by TCRdb. The V gene is TRBV5-1, the J gene TRBJ2-1; the table's D gene call, TRBD1, was not cross checked with the DNA. A total of 15 residues make up the CDR3, ends included. Germline V gene sequence: CDR1 SGHRS, CDR2 YFSETQ. The CDR3: CASSFGQGSISMRFF.

This clone was counted only a few times. J is TRBJ1-2 and V is TRBV7-6, with 10 bases matching TRBD1. V lost 4 bases to trimming and J lost 5 bases; unmatched junction nucleotides: 10. Germline loops: CDR1 SGHVS, CDR2 FNYEAQ. The CDR3 has 16 residues. CDR3 nucleotide sequence: TGTGCCAGCAGCTCGGGGACAGGGGATTTATTTTATGGCTACACCTTC. Its translation is CASSSGTGDLFYGYTF.

The rearrangement joins TRBV5-1 to TRBJ2-1; perhaps TRBD1 as D (8 bases). The CDR3 spans 17 residues. The ends were cut back, 1 base at V and 4 bases at J, with 18 bases in the middle. Germline lookup yields CDR1 SGHRS and CDR2 YFSETQ. The CDR3 DNA reads as TGCGCCAGCAGCTTGTTACAGGGGGGGACTCCTTACAATGAGCAGTTCTTC. Its translation: CASSLLQGGTPYNEQFF. The variable domain in full, with the rest retrieved from reference TRBV5-1 and TRBJ2-1, is KAGVTQTPRYLIKTRGQQVTLSCSPISGHRSVSWYQQTPGQGLQFLFEYFSETQRNKGNFPGRFSGRQFSNSRSEMNVSTLELGDSALYLCASSLLQGGTPYNEQFFGPGTRLTVL.

The V and J genes are TRBV9 and TRBJ2-5; 7 bases match TRBD2. This CDR3 is 15 amino acids long. After removal of 4 bases from V and 4 bases from J, the junction contained 10 bases not matched to a gene. From germline, CDR1 is SGDLS and CDR2 YYNGEE. DNA for the CDR3: TGTGCCAGCAGCCCAGAGCGGGGCAGGACAGAGACCCAGTACTTC. As protein: CASSPERGRTETQYF. Together with reference TRBV9 and TRBJ2-5, the CDR3 gives the full variable domain: DSGVTQTPKHLITATGQRVTLRCSPRSGDLSVYWYQQSLDQGLQFLIQYYNGEERAKGNILERFSAQQFPDLHSELNLSSLELGDSALYFCASSPERGRTETQYFGPGTRLLVL.

This chain links TRBV9 with TRBJ1-2; D call uncertain. The germline gives CDR1 SGDLS, CDR2 YYNGEE. The V gene lost 4 bases and the J gene lost 6 bases, with 19 bases spanning the gap. CDR3 length: 15 residues. The DNA of the CDR3 is TGTGCCAGCAGCCCCATGGCGGGGAGGTTGAATGGCTACACCTTC. Translation gives CASSPMAGRLNGYTF.

This sequence joins TRBV4-1 and TRBJ2-1; weak D call: TRBD1 (6 bases). In germline, CDR1 is MGHRA, CDR2 YSYEKL. The V gene lost 1 base and the J gene lost 3 bases, with 19 bases spanning the gap. The CDR3 contains 18 residues. The CDR3 coding sequence is TGCGCCAGCAGCCAAGGATTTGGTATGGGACAAATCTACAATGAGCAGTTCTTC. Its protein is CASSQGFGMGQIYNEQFF.

V is TRBV6-1 and J is TRBJ1-5; D is unclear. CDR3 length: 14 amino acids. Trimming shortened V by 0 bases and J by 1 base, and 4 bases separated the two germline ends. The germline V gene encodes CDR1 MNHNS and CDR2 SASEGT. This CDR3 is CASSEAPSNQPQHF. The CDR3 DNA reads as TGTGCCAGCAGTGAAGCCCCGAGCAATCAGCCCCAGCATTTT.

The genes are TRBV30 and TRBJ1-1; D call uncertain. With 4 bases removed from V and 4 bases from J, the gap between germline ends came to 16 bases. This CDR3 contains 14 residues. The germline V gene encodes CDR1 GTSNPN and CDR2 SVGIG (reference sequence). In DNA form, the CDR3 reads TGTGCCTGGAAGAGTTTTTTTACTAGCACTGAAGCTTTCTTT. Its protein product is CAWKSFFTSTEAFF.

The chain has TRBV5-8 and TRBJ2-1; D is undetermined. Germline V gene lookup returns CDR1 SGHTS and CDR2 YDEGEE. The CDR3 has 16 residues. Trimming took 0 bases from V and 0 from J, leaving 10 bases between them. The CDR3 DNA sequence: TGTGCCAGCAGCTTGGACCGGTCCCGCTCCTACAATGAGCAGTTCTTC. It encodes CASSLDRSRSYNEQFF.

V is TRBV6-5 and J is TRBJ2-3; 11 nucleotides line up with TRBD2. Per germline, CDR1 MNHEY and CDR2 SVGAGI. This CDR3 spans 16 amino acids. V shed 6 bases, J shed 1 base, and the junction held 6 bases outside the gene matches. This CDR3 reads CASSYKTSGGTDTQYF. CDR3 bases: TGTGCCAGCAGCTACAAGACTAGCGGGGGCACAGATACGCAGTATTTT.

This sequence joins TRBV15 and TRBJ1-3; D is uncertain. V was shortened by 0 bases and J by 0 bases, with 15 bases between the two germline ends. The germline CDR1 and CDR2 sequences are LNHNV and YYDKDF (reference sequence). This CDR3 has 18 residues. Here the CDR3 reads CATSRDGRAGYSGNTIYF. The CDR3 DNA reads TGTGCCACCAGCAGAGATGGACGAGCGGGGTACTCTGGAAACACCATATATTTT.

As concerns this clone: One junction end disagrees with the germline gene, perhaps due to a read error. The chain recombines TRBV6-6 with TRBJ1-4; the match to TRBD1 covers 8 bases. This CDR3 spans 15 amino acids. CDR1 MNHNY and CDR2 SVGAGI come from the germline V gene (reference sequence). CDR3 sequence reads: CASSYSKDREVVGSF. The CDR3 DNA reads TGTGCCAGCAGTTACTCGAAGGACAGGGAAGTGGTGGGTAGTTTT.